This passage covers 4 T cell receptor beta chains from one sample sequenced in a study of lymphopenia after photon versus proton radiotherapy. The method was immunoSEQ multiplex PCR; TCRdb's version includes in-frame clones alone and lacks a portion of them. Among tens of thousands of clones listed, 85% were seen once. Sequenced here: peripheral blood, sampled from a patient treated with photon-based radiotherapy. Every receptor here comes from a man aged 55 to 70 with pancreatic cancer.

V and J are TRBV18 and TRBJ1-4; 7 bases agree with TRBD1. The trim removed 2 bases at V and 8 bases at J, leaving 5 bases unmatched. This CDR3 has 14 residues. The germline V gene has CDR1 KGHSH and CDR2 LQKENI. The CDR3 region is CASSPGTAGEKLFF. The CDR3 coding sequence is TGTGCCAGCTCACCAGGGACAGCAGGCGAAAAACTGTTTTTT.

DNA for the CDR3: TGCGCCAGCGCTCCCTACAGGGAGGGCACAGATACGCAGTATTTT. This codes for CASAPYREGTDTQYF. The chain has TRBV5-1 and TRBJ2-3; D is perhaps TRBD1 or TRBD2 (6 bases each). This CDR3 spans 15 amino acids. With 7 bases removed from V and 1 base from J, the gap between germline ends came to 16 bases. Germline V gene lookup returns CDR1 SGHRS and CDR2 YFSETQ. Full variable domain (remainder filled in from reference TRBV5-1 and TRBJ2-3): KAGVTQTPRYLIKTRGQQVTLSCSPISGHRSVSWYQQTPGQGLQFLFEYFSETQRNKGNFPGRFSGRQFSNSRSEMNVSTLELGDSALYLCASAPYREGTDTQYFGPGTRLTVL.

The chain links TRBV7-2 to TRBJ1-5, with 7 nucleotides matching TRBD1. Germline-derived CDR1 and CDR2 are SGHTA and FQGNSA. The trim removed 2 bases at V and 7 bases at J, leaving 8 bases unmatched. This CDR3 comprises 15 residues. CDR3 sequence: CASSLNAGGEQPQHF. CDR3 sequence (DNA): TGTGCCAGCAGCTTAAATGCAGGGGGGGAACAGCCCCAGCATTTT. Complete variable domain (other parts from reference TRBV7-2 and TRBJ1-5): GAGVSQSPSNKVTEKGKDVELRCDPISGHTALYWYRQSLGQGLEFLIYFQGNSAPDKSGLPSDRFSAERTGGSVSTLTIQRTQQEDSAVYLCASSLNAGGEQPQHFGDGTRLSIL.

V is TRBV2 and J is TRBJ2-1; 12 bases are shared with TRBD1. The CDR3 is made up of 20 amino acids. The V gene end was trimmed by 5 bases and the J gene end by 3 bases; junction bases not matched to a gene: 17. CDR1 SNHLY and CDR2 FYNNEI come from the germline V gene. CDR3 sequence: CASSPTSGTGGLRYYNEQFF. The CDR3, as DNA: TGTGCCAGCAGTCCCACTTCCGGGACAGGGGGCCTGAGATACTACAATGAGCAGTTCTTC.